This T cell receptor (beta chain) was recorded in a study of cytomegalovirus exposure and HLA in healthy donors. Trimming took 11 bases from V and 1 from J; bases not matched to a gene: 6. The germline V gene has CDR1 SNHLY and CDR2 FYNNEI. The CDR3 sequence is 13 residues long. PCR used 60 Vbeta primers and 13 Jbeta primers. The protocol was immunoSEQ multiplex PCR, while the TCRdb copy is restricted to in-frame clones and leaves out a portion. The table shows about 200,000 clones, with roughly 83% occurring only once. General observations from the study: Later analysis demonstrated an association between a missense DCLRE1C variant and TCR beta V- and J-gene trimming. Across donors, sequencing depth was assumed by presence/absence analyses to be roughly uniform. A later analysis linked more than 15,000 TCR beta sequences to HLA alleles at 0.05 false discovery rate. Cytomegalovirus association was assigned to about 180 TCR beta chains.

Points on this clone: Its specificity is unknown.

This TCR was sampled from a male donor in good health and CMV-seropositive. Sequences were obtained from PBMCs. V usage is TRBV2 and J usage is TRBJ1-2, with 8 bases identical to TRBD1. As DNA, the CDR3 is TGTGCCTGCGCAGGGGGCCTTAACTATGGCTACACCTTC. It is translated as CACAGGLNYGYTF.